This T cell receptor (beta chain) was captured by sequencing in a study of blood T cell repertoires in COVID-19. Overall study context: There were acute and convalescent COVID-19 samples, and they came from the United States, Italy and Spain. PBMCs, B-cell-depleted T cells, or T cells provided the cDNA or gDNA that made up the material.

Per the study methods: Reference gene primer amplification gave nucleated cell count estimates. Sequencing used immunoSEQ multiplex PCR; TCRdb keeps in-frame clones, though not all of them. V and J calls and clone size are as listed in that table; D and trimming were resolved from the DNA. The sample includes about 150,000 clones, 84% seen only once; the top ten take about 7.8%. V lost 4 bases to trimming and J lost 7 bases, with 8 bases between them. The CDR3 spans 13 residues. CDR1 is MNHEY, CDR2 SVGAGI, per germline. Sequencing input: peripheral blood. The receptor was derived from a woman aged 45-60 years in a cohort sampled during active or convalescent COVID-19. This chain links TRBV6-5 with TRBJ1-6; TRBD1 might be the D (5 bases). CDR3 DNA: TGTGCCAGCAGTTCCCCAGGGAATTCACCCCTCCACTTT. It translates to CASSSPGNSPLHF.